This note documents a single TCR beta chain sequence. This entry comes from a study of cytomegalovirus exposure and HLA in healthy donors. The PCR contained 60 Vbeta and 13 Jbeta primers. In the original workflow: In a later analysis, the count reached some 75 million unique TCR beta chains, with approximately 11 million shared. Measured with immunoSEQ multiplex PCR; TCRdb has only the in-frame clones, and not every one. Clone size and the V and J calls come from that table; the DNA yielded D and trimming. The data hold about 190,000 clones, with over 70% observed a single time. Looked up from germline, CDR1 is SGHTA and CDR2 is FQGNSA. The CDR3 extends over 13 amino acids. V lost 4 bases and J lost 7, with 13 bases in between.

The specimen was PBMCs. The source is a woman between 18 and 30 years old in good health and CMV-seronegative. The chain uses TRBV7-2 and TRBJ1-1; D perhaps matches TRBD1 (6 bases). The CDR3 here is CASSSRGGLEAFF. CDR3 nucleotides: TGTGCCAGCAGCTCCCGGGGGGGGCTTGAAGCTTTCTTT.